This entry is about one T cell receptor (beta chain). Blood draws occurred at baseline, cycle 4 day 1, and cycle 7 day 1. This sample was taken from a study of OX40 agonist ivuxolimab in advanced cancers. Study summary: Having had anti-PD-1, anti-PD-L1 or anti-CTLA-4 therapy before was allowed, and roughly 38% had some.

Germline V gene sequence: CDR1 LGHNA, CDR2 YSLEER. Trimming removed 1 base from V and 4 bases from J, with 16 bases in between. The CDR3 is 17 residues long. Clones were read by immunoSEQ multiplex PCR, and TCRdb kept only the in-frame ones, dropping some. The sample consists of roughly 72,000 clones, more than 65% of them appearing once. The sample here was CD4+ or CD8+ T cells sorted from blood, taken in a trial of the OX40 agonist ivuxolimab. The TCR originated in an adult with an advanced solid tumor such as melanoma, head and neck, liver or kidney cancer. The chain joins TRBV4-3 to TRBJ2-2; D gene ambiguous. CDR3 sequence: CASSQVLFKRSTGELFF. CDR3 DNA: TGCGCCAGCAGCCAAGTCCTGTTTAAGCGCAGCACCGGGGAGCTGTTTTTT.